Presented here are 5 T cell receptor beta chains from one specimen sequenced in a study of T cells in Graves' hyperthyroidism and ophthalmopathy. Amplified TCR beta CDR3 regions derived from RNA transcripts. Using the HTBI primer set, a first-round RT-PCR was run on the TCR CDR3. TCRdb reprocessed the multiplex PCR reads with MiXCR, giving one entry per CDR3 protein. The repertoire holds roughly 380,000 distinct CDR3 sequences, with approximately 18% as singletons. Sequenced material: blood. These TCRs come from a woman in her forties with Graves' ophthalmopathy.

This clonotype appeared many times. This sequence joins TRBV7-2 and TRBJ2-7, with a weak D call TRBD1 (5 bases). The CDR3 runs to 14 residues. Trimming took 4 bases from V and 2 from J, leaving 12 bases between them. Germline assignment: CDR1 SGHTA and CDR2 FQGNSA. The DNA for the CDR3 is TGTGCCAGCAGCTATAAAACAGGTCCCTACGAGCAGTACTTC. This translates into CASSYKTGPYEQYF.

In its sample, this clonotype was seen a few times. The CDR3 is CASSHPTTGSGTEAFF. CDR3 coding DNA: TGTGCCAGCAGCCACCCGACCACAGGGTCGGGGACTGAAGCTTTCTTT. The chain recombines TRBV2 with TRBJ1-1; a weak D match, TRBD1 (6 bases). This CDR3 is built from 16 residues. The germline gives CDR1 SNHLY, CDR2 FYNNEI. V was trimmed by 6 bases and J by 5 bases, leaving 22 bases between them.

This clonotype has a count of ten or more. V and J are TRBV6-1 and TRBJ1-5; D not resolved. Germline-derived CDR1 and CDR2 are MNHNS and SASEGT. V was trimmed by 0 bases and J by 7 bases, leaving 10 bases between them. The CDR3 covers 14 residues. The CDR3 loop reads CASSEAPGSQPQHF. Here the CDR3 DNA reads TGTGCCAGCAGTGAAGCGCCGGGGTCGCAGCCCCAGCATTTT.

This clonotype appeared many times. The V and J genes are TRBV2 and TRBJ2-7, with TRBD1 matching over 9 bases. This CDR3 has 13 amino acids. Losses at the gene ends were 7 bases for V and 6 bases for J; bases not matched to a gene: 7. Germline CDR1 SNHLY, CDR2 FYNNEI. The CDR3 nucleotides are TGTGCCAGCAACCAAGAGGACAGGGGCGAGCAGTACTTC. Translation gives CASNQEDRGEQYF.

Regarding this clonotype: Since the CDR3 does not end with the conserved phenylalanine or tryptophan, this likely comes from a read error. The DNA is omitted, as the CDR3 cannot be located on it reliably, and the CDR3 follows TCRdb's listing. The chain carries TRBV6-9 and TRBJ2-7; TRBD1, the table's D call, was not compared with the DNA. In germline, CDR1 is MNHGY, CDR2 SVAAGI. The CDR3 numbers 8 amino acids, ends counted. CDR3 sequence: CASSYMSG.